This T cell receptor (beta chain) is drawn from a study of CD8 T cells in Susac syndrome (dated by TCRdb to the late 2010s). Looking at the study overall: Repertoire sequencing was used to test whether CD8+ T cell activation and differentiation in Susac syndrome was antigen driven. The clonality of the CD8+ T cell repertoire was compared across about a dozen healthy donors, around 14 Susac syndrome patients and about 15 multiple sclerosis patients.

Peripheral blood CD8+ and CD4+ T cells from healthy donors, Susac syndrome patients and multiple sclerosis patients were profiled using high-throughput TCR beta sequencing. Multiple sclerosis controls were treatment-naive patients with stable or active relapsing-remitting disease fulfilling revised McDonald criteria. Bulk CD8+ and CD4+ T cells were purified magnetically by negative isolation, whereas CD8+ TEMRA cells were enriched by FACS. Blood was collected in EDTA tubes and processed within 24 hours, with PBMCs isolated through density gradient centrifugation. PBMCs intended for TCR sequencing were cryopreserved in liquid nitrogen and thawed later in a water bath at 37 degrees C. Purity of sorted or isolated CD4+, CD8+ and CD8+ TEMRA cells was at least 90%. RNA was extracted with the RNeasy kit and roughly 0.45 to 1 ug was reverse transcribed using random hexamers. The immunoSEQ multiplex PCR assay, which covers 54 Vbeta and 13 Jbeta segments, was used to amplify TCR beta CDR3 regions. PCR amplification bias was corrected by using a synthetic template baseline for primer optimization and computational correction. The paper's data handling went like this. Only productive sequences were kept, with reads annotated to V, D and J genes according to IMGT and analyzed in immunoSEQ Analyzer. Clonality was computed as one minus Shannon entropy normalized by log2 of the number of productive unique sequences. For each patient and control, public and private clones were evaluated among the 100 most prevalent clones. Clones were defined as Susac-specific if absent from the healthy and MS cohorts, from 900 to 1,200 published viral clones and from other ImmuneACCESS disease sequences. TCRdb handled the public reads itself, with Q25 trimming in fastp and clone calling in MiXCR, and kept productive beta chains. When rows share a CDR3 protein, they turn into one entry using the most common DNA and genes. For this entry, the V and J calls and clone size follow TCRdb and not the study's own pipeline. The sample data list about 280,000 distinct CDR3 sequences, and about 88% of these were observed just once. About 0.11% of the sample lies in the top ten.

A remark on this clonotype: Its antigen remains unidentified. No much larger clone exists at a distance of one base, and base qualities are not known.

CDR1 is given as SGHTA and CDR2 as FQGNSA, both from the germline V gene. V was cut back by 4 bases and J by 3 bases, leaving a gap of 10 bases between them. The CDR3 spans 13 residues, from the cysteine through the phenylalanine. The DNA shown is the 39-base CDR3, in frame from base 1. General study outcomes and caveats: The TCR sequencing and HLA analysis was acknowledged to have included a relatively small number of individuals.

Here the chain combines TRBV7-2 and TRBJ2-7, with the D gene too uncertain to name. The sequence was obtained from a human donor with multiple sclerosis. The sample taken for sequencing was CD8+ T cells from PBMCs. The CDR3 reads as follows: CASSSYHIYEQYF. The sequenced DNA: TGTGCCAGCAGCTCCTACCACATCTACGAGCAGTACTTC.